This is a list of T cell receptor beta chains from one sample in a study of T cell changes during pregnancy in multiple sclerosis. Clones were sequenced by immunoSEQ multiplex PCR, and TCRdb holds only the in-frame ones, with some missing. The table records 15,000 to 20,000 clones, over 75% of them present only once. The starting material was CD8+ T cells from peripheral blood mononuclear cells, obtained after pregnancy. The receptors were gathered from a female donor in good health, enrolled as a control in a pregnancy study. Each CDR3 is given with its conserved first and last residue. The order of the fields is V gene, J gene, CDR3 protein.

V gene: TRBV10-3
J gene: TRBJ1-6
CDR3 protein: CAISESMGTEYNSPLHF

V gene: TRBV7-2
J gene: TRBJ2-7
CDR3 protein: CASSLGGGYEQYF

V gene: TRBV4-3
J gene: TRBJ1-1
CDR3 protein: CASSQMTGTEAFF

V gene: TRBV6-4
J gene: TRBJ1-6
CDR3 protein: CASSDRGNNSPLHF

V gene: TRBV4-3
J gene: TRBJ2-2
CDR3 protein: CASRQAGKDTGELFF

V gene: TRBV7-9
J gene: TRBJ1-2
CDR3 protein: CASRAGTGVNYGYTF

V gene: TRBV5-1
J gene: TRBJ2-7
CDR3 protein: CASSLAGTSTYEQYF

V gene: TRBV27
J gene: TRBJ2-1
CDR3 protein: CASSLGGLAGLSYNEQFF

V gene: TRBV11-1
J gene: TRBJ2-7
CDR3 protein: CASSGAGQGGSYEQYF

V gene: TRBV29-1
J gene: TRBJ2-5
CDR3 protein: CSVDGLAGGQETQYF

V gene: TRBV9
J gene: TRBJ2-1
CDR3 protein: CASSVAAGTINEQFF

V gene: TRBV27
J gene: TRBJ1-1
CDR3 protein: CASYDRGTEAFF

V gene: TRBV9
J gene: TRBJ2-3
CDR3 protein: CASSVVAGGPRDTQYF

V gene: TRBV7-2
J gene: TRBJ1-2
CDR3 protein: CASSLINRFSYGYTF

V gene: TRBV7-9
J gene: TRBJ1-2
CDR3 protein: CASSKGVGQGPYNYGYTF

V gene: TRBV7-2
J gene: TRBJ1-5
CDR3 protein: CASSQVGREGYSNQPQHF

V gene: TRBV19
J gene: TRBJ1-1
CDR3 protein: CASSIETGRTEAFF

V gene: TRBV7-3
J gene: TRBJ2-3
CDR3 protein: CASSPTVTSGGADTQYF

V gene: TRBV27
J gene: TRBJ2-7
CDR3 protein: CASSSGLSYEQYF

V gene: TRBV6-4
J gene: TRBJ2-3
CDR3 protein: CASSDSSGGADTQYF

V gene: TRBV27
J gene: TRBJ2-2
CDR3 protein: CASSSPLDRTGELFF

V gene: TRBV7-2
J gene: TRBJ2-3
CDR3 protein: CASSLVGGRTDTQYF

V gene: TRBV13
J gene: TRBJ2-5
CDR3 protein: CASSTRLAGGQETQYF

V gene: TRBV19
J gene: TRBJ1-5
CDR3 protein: CASSRGLYDNQPQHF

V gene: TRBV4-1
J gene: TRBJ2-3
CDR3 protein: CASSQEGGAQYF

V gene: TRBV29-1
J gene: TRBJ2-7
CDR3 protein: CSVEFDRVDSYEQYF

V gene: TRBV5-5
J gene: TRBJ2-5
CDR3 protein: CASSWGTSGGALETQYF

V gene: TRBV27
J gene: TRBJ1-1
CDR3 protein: CASRLRTAHTEAFF

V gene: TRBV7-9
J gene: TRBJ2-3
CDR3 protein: CASSYQPLGQRTDTQYF

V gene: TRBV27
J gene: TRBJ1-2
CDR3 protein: CASSPTGMVYYGYTF

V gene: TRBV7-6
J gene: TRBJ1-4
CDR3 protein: CASSSGAGEKLFF

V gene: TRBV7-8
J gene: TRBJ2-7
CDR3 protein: CASSFRDRRYEQYF

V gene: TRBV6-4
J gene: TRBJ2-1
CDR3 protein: CASSELAEDNEQFF

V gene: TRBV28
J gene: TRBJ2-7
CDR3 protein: CASSSPIRQGSYEQYF

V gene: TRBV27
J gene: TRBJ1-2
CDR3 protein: CASSLRNPTNYDYTF

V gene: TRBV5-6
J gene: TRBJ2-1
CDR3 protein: CASSPAGADSYNEQFF

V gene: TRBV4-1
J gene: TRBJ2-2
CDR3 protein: CASSQDQRGGRGTGELFF

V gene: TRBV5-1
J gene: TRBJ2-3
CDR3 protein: CASSGEGQGWTDTQYF

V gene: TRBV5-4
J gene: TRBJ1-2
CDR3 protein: CASSSGAGGSYGYTF

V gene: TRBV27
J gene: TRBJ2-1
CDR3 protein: CASGERGDSYNEQFF

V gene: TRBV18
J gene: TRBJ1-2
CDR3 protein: CASSPRRALRGYTF

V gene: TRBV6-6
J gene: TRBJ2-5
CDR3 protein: CASSYVTGETQYF

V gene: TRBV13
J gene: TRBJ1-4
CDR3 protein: CASSFGGSWEKLFF

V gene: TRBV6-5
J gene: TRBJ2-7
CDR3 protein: CASRQGGAGDYEQYF

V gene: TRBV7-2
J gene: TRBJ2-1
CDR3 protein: CASSLESGVHNEQFF

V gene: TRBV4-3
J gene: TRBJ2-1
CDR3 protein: CASSAGRGPGDEQFF

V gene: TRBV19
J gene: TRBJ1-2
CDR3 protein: CASSQDYGYTF

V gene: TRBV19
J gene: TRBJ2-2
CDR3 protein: CASSIDGESSTGELFF

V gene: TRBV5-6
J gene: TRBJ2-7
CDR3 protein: CASRENRAYEQYF

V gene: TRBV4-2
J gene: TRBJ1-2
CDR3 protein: CASSQDTGQGSYGYTF

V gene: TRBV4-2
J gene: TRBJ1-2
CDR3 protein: CASSQEGGQKLNYGYTF